One sample yielded the 5 T cell receptor beta chains listed below, sequenced in a study of tumor-infiltrating lymphocytes in primary liver carcinoma (dated by TCRdb to about 2017). Reads for this sample came from an Illumina HiSeq 2500. A constant-region primer and ProtoScript II reverse transcriptase were used to reverse-transcribe TCRbeta-specific cDNA from roughly 500 ng total RNA. Three nested multiplex PCR rounds, following a slightly modified ARM-PCR procedure, were used to build the TCRbeta libraries. Each of the first two PCR rounds ran for about 10 cycles and used multiplex TRBV1-TRBV30 forward primers together with a Cbeta reverse primer. The public reads were reprocessed in TCRdb via fastp at Q25 and MiXCR, keeping in-frame beta chains. When rows share a CDR3 protein, they turn into one entry using the most common DNA and genes. For this sample the table gives around 99,000 distinct CDR3 sequences, of which about 73% were detected only once. Around 27% of the sample comes from the top ten.

Total RNA and DNA were co-extracted without cell sorting from approximately 20-30 mg of bulk tissue using the AllPrep DNA/RNA mini kit. The sequenced sample was tumor-adjacent normal liver tissue. The receptors derive from a man between 35 and 55 years old with primary liver carcinoma and hepatitis B virus infection.

V and J are TRBV9 and TRBJ2-2; the D is unclear. V was trimmed by 0 bases and J by 4 bases, leaving 4 bases between them. The CDR3 sequence is 13 residues long. The germline CDR1 and CDR2 sequences are SGDLS and YYNGEE. CDR3 residues: CASSVARTGELFF. In DNA, the CDR3 is TGTGCCAGCAGCGTAGCGCGCACCGGGGAGCTGTTTTTT.

This rearrangement joins TRBV7-9 to TRBJ2-1; 9 bases fit TRBD2. V lost 1 base, J lost 5 bases, and 3 bases stayed unmatched. Germline-derived CDR1 and CDR2 are SEHNR and FQNEAQ (reference sequence). CDR3 length equals 15 residues. The CDR3 nucleotides read TGTGCCAGCAGCTTAGGACTAGCGGCCCACAATGAGCAGTTCTTC. Its protein product is CASSLGLAAHNEQFF. Drawing the rest from reference TRBV7-9 and TRBJ2-1, the complete variable domain is DTGVSQNPRHKITKRGQNVTFRCDPISEHNRLYWYRQTLGQGPEFLTYFQNEAQLEKSRLLSDRFSAERPKGSFSTLEIQRTEQGDSAMYLCASSLGLAAHNEQFFGPGTRLTVL.

This clonotype was recorded many times. The J gene is TRBJ2-7, the V gene TRBV6-1; D is ambiguous. This CDR3 contains 14 residues. V lost 2 bases, J lost 2 bases, and 10 bases lay in between. From germline, CDR1 is MNHNS and CDR2 SASEGT. CDR3 in DNA: TGTGCCAGCAGTGAATACCACGGTACCTACGAGCAGTACTTC. Amino acids: CASSEYHGTYEQYF.

Remarks on this clonotype: The junction differs from germline at one of its ends, possibly a read error. The rearrangement joins TRBV4-1 to TRBJ2-3, with 10 bases that match TRBD2. CDR1 is MGHRA and CDR2 is YSYEKL in the germline V gene. The CDR3 runs to 18 residues. The CDR3 nucleotides are TGCGCCAGCAGCAAAGAGTGGGTAGCGGGGACTAGCGCAGATACGCAGTATTTT. Translated: CASSKEWVAGTSADTQYF.

Details on this clonotype: This sequence may be a read error, since a much larger clone differs from it by one base. The rearrangement uses TRBV10-3 and TRBJ2-2, with TRBD1 matching over 12 bases. There are 16 residues in the CDR3. CDR1 ENHRY and CDR2 SYGVKD come from the germline V gene. This CDR3 is CATSGTGTGGVGELFF. The CDR3 coding sequence is TGTGCCACCAGTGGTACCGGGACAGGGGGCGTTGGGGAGCTGTTTTTT.